This T cell receptor (beta chain) was sequenced during a study of control samples from healthy donors and cancer patients (dated by TCRdb to 2020 to 2021). This clone was seen a few times. Its antigen remains unidentified. Base qualities are not provided; no much larger clone lies one nucleotide away. Looking up the germline V gene (reference sequence) yields CDR1 MNHEY and CDR2 SMNVEV. V is pared back by 4 bases and J by 6 bases, with 18 bases lying between the germline termini. Measured from the cysteine to the phenylalanine, the CDR3 is 16 residues long. Just the 48-base CDR3 DNA is kept, in frame starting at base 1. Preparation of the library involved the immunoSEQ multiplex PCR assay. Here the immuneACCESS table is served through TCRdb, limited to in-frame sequences with V and J called. Missing clones are a known gap in these copies; in checked studies unresolved V genes cover under half, and the rest lacks a known reason. The sample table contains 150,000 to 200,000 clones; only one count was recorded for around nine tenths of them. 1.4% of the sample is taken by the ten largest.

This receptor was obtained from a man younger than 40 in good health. Material: blood. The rearranged segments are TRBV27 and TRBJ1-4; the best D guess is TRBD1, with 5 bases matching. The CDR3 protein sequence reads: CASSSYSGTEDEKLFF. Here is the DNA: TGTGCCAGCAGTTCTTACTCCGGGACGGAGGATGAAAAACTGTTTTTT. When the CDR3 is completed using the reference TRBV27 and TRBJ1-4 genes on either side, the full variable domain is EAQVTQNPRYLITVTGKKLTVTCSQNMNHEYMSWYRQDPGLGLRQIYYSMNVEVTDKGDVPEGYKVSRKEKRNFPLILESPSPNQTSLYFCASSSYSGTEDEKLFFGSGTQLSVL.